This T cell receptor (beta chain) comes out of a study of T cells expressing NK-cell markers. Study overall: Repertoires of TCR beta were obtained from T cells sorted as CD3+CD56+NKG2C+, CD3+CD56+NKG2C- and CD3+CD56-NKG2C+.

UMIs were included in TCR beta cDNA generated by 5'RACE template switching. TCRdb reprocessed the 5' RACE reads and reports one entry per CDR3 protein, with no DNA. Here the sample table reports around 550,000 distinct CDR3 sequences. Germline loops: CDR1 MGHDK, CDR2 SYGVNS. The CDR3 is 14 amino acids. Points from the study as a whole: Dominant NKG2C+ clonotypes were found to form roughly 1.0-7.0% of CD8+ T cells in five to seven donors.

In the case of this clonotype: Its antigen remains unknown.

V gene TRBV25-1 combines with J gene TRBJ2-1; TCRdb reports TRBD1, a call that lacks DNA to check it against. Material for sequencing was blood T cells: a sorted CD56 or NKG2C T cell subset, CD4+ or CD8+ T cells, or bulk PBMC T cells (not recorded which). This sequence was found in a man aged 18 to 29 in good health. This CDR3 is CASRGGNRYNEQFF.